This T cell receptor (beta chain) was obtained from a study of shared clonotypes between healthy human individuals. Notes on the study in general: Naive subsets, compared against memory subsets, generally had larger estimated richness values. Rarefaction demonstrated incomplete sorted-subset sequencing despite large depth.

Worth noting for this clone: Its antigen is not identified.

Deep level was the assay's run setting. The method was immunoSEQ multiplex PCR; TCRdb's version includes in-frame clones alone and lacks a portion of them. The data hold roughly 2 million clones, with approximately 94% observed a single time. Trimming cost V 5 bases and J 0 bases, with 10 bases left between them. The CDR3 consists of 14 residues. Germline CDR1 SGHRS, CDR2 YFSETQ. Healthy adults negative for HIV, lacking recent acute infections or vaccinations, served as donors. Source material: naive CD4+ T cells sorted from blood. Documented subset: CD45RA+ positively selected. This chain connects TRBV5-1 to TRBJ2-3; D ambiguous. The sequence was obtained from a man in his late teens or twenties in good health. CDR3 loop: CASRLGRSTDTQYF. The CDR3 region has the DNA TGCGCCAGCAGGCTTGGACGGAGCACAGATACGCAGTATTTT.